This T cell receptor beta chain was sequenced for a study of identical twins. Study-level results: For out-of-frame beta sequences, excess twin sharing was weaker.

TCRdb ran MiXCR on the 5' RACE reads and lists one entry per CDR3 protein. The sample has hundreds of thousands of distinct CDR3 sequences; approximately 24% are singletons. CDR1 is SGHTA and CDR2 is FQGNSA in the germline V gene. The CDR3 sequence is 14 residues long. J gave up 0 bases and V 11 bases, and 4 bases lay outside the gene matches. Remarks on this clonotype: What it binds is not known.

The data were also submitted as part of a second study, on T cells expressing NK-cell markers. That source notes: Restricting sorting to alpha-beta TCR T cells was achieved in several experiments by an anti-gamma-delta TCR antibody. Specificity for HCMV among expanded NKG2C+ T cell clones was not established.

Sequenced material: CD4+ T cells sorted from blood. The receptor comes from a woman aged 18-30 years in good health. This chain connects TRBV7-2 to TRBJ2-2; the match to TRBD1 covers 9 bases. CDR3: CAARQGANTGELFF. CDR3 sequence (DNA): TGTGCCGCCAGACAGGGGGCGAACACCGGGGAGCTGTTTTTT.